The source of this TCR beta chain is a study of blood T cells in healthy people across ages. The authors ran a second PCR of roughly 6 to 12 cycles using a sample-barcoded 5' primer and a J-beta primer mix. From the 5' RACE reads, TCRdb called clonotypes with MiXCR, one entry per CDR3 protein. The repertoire includes about 680,000 distinct CDR3 sequences, approximately 50% of them detected once, and around a third sits in the top ten. With 0 bases clipped from V and 3 bases from J, the junction kept 7 bases outside the gene matches. The V gene's germline CDR1 is DFQATT and CDR2 SNEGSKA (reference sequence). The CDR3 extends over 16 amino acids. The individuals who served as donors were healthy Caucasians living in Russia, aged roughly 6 to 100. Total RNA was isolated from each sample in quantities of at least 6 micrograms.

The chain uses TRBV20-1 and TRBJ2-5; 10 bases fit TRBD2. The sequenced material came from blood. This clonotype was obtained from a woman aged 60-75 years in good health. For the CDR3, the DNA is TGCAGTGCTAGAGATCCAAGGACTAGCGGAAAAGAGACCCAGTACTTC. Its protein product is CSARDPRTSGKETQYF.